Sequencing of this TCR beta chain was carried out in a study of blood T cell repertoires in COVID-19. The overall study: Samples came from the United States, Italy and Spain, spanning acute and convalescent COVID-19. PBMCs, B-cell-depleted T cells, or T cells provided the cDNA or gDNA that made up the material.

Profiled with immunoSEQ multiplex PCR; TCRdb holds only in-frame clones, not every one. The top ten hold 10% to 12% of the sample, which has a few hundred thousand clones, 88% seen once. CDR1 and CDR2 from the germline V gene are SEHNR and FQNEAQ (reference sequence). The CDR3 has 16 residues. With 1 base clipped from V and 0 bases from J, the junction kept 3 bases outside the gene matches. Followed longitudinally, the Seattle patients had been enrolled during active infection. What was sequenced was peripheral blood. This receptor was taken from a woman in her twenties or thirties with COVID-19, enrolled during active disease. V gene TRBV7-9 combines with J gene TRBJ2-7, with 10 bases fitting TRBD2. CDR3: CASSLDGLADSYEQYF. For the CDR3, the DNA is TGTGCCAGCAGCTTAGATGGACTAGCGGACTCCTACGAGCAGTACTTC.